Shown below are 25 T cell receptor beta chains from a single sample sequenced in a study of blood T cell repertoires in COVID-19. Clones were sequenced by immunoSEQ multiplex PCR, and TCRdb holds only the in-frame ones, with some missing. This sample has about 60,000 clones, with roughly three quarters found just once. Sequencing used peripheral blood. The source is a man in his fifties or sixties with active or convalescent COVID-19.

The chain employs TRBV12-5 and TRBJ1-2; 7 bases fit TRBD1. Trimming removed 3 bases from V and 3 bases from J; junction bases left unmatched: 19. The germline CDR1 and CDR2 sequences are LGHNT and FRNRAP. This CDR3 spans 19 amino acids. The CDR3, as DNA: TGTGCTAGTGGTTTAAGCGCCGGATTGGCAGGGGGATCCGACTATGGCTACACCTTC. Residues: CASGLSAGLAGGSDYGYTF.

This chain uses TRBV19 with TRBJ1-6, with D possibly matching TRBD1 (5 bases). The CDR3 is 14 amino acids. V lost 7 bases, J lost 7 bases, and 14 bases lay in between. Germline V lookup: CDR1 LNHDA, CDR2 SQIVND (reference sequence). CDR3 coding DNA: TGTGCCAGTAACCCGGGGGTTGGGAATTCACCCCTCCACTTT. It encodes CASNPGVGNSPLHF.

This clone occurred once. The chain couples TRBV5-4 to TRBJ1-6; 7 positions match TRBD1. This CDR3 has 14 residues. Germline assignment: CDR1 SGHNT and CDR2 YYREEE (reference sequence). The V segment lost 1 base and the J segment 7 bases; nucleotides outside the gene matches: 2. CDR3 residues: CASSLNRGNSPLHF. Written as DNA, the CDR3 is TGTGCCAGCAGCTTGAACAGGGGAAATTCACCCCTCCACTTT.

CDR3: CASSRGGTGNTDTQYF. The CDR3 DNA sequence: TGTGCCAGCTCACGGGGAGGGACAGGAAACACAGATACGCAGTATTTT. The rearrangement uses TRBV18 and TRBJ2-3; D is possibly TRBD1 (8 bases). The CDR3 consists of 16 residues. The germline gives CDR1 KGHSH, CDR2 LQKENI. Trimming pared 4 bases from V and 2 bases from J, leaving 16 bases between.

This clone has just one count. The chain couples TRBV19 to TRBJ1-5; the match to TRBD1 covers 8 bases. CDR1 and CDR2 (germline): LNHDA, SQIVND (reference sequence). The CDR3 contains 15 residues. V shed 6 bases, J shed 6 bases, and the junction held 10 bases outside the gene matches. The CDR3 sequence: CASSEQGVGGQPQHF. In DNA form, the CDR3 reads TGTGCCAGTAGCGAACAGGGGGTTGGGGGTCAGCCCCAGCATTTT.

The count of this clone is one. The rearrangement joins TRBV7-6 to TRBJ2-1; 9 bases are shared with TRBD2. This CDR3 is 18 amino acids long. Per germline, CDR1 SGHVS and CDR2 FNYEAQ. J was trimmed by 8 bases and V by 5 bases; bases with no gene match: 19. The CDR3 DNA reads TGTGCCAGCAGCCCCTGGATGGTAGCGGGGGCCCAGGGAGATGAGCAGTTCTTC. This sequence encodes CASSPWMVAGAQGDEQFF.

The chain links TRBV6-5 to TRBJ2-3, with 9 bases that match TRBD2. The CDR3 totals 15 residues. Trimming at V came to 6 bases and at J to 2 bases, leaving 6 bases not matched to a gene. The germline gives CDR1 MNHEY, CDR2 SVGAGI. The CDR3 nucleotides are TGTGCCAGCAGCCAGACTAGCGGTCACACAGATACGCAGTATTTT. It is translated as CASSQTSGHTDTQYF.

V usage is TRBV18 and J usage is TRBJ2-1; 12 bases fit TRBD1. The germline V gene encodes CDR1 KGHSH and CDR2 LQKENI. The CDR3 loop spans 13 amino acids. Trimming at V came to 5 bases and at J to 9 bases, leaving 2 bases not matched to a gene. The chain's CDR3 is CASSGTGGREQFF. The CDR3 DNA reads as TGTGCCAGCTCAGGGACAGGGGGCCGTGAGCAGTTCTTC.

The chain carries TRBV6-6 and TRBJ2-7, with 9 bases identical to TRBD1. Germline loops: CDR1 MNHNY, CDR2 SVGAGI (reference sequence). The CDR3 covers 15 residues. The J segment lost 4 bases and the V segment lost 0 bases, leaving 4 bases of the junction unmatched. CDR3 protein: CASSYSGQGWYEQYF. CDR3 DNA sequence: TGTGCCAGCAGTTACTCGGGACAGGGATGGTACGAGCAGTACTTC.

The V gene is TRBV7-3, the J gene TRBJ2-1; D is undetermined. Germline values: CDR1 SGHTA, CDR2 FQGTGA. There are 13 residues in the CDR3. Trimming shortened V by 5 bases and J by 5 bases, and 10 bases separated the two germline ends. Here the CDR3 DNA reads TGTGCCAGCAGCGAAACCACTGACAATGAGCAGTTCTTC. Translation: CASSETTDNEQFF.

The chain couples TRBV7-9 to TRBJ2-1; TRBD2 might be the D (6 bases). Germline V CDR1 and CDR2: SEHNR, FQNEAQ (reference sequence). The CDR3 consists of 14 residues. V was clipped by 9 bases and J by 1 base, with 13 bases between them. CDR3 DNA sequence: TGTGCCAGTTCTAGCGCCTATTCCTACAATGAGCAGTTCTTC. This gives the protein CASSSAYSYNEQFF.

The V gene is TRBV13, the J gene TRBJ1-4; D may be TRBD1 (6 bases). The V gene's germline CDR1 is PRHDT and CDR2 FYEKMQ (reference sequence). V lost 7 bases and J lost 3, with 12 bases in between. The CDR3 loop spans 14 amino acids. The CDR3 bases are TGTGCCAGCACCCTGGGGGCGGCTAATGAAAAACTGTTTTTT. Amino acids: CASTLGAANEKLFF.

This clone was found a few times. V is TRBV7-2 and J is TRBJ2-7; TRBD2 might be the D (5 bases). Germline-derived CDR1 and CDR2 are SGHTA and FQGNSA. The CDR3 totals 14 residues. V was cut by 5 bases and J by 0 bases, with 11 bases left in between. This CDR3 is CASSRLARSYEQYF. CDR3 sequence (DNA): TGTGCCAGCAGCCGGTTAGCGCGCTCCTACGAGCAGTACTTC.

The rearrangement joins TRBV10-2 to TRBJ2-2, with TRBD2 as a possible D gene (5 bases). The CDR3 contains 15 residues. The germline gives CDR1 WSHSY, CDR2 SAAADI. V was shortened by 4 bases and J by 5 bases, with 14 bases between the two germline ends. The chain's CDR3 is CASSGGGGATGELFF. The DNA for the CDR3 is TGCGCCAGCAGTGGCGGAGGCGGCGCGACCGGGGAGCTGTTTTTT.

Only a few counts were recorded for this clone. The chain has TRBV5-1 and TRBJ1-1; possibly TRBD1 for D (6 bases). This CDR3 region has 15 residues. V was cut by 3 bases and J by 6 bases, with 18 bases left in between. Germline values: CDR1 SGHRS, CDR2 YFSETQ. In DNA, the CDR3 is TGCGCCAGCAGCTCGTTGGACAGATCCGGCCCTGAAGCTTTCTTT. This translates into CASSSLDRSGPEAFF.

The rearrangement uses TRBV6-5 and TRBJ1-2; 9 bases fit TRBD1. The junction had 2 bases not matched to a gene; V was cut back by 5 bases and J by 4 bases. This CDR3 comprises 13 residues. CDR1 and CDR2 from the germline V gene are MNHEY and SVGAGI. In nucleotides, the CDR3 is TGTGCCAGCAGTATGACAGGGGGCTATGGCTACACCTTC. It is translated as CASSMTGGYGYTF.

This clone has just a few counts. V is TRBV30 and J is TRBJ2-7; 8 positions agree with TRBD1. Losses at the gene ends were 6 bases for V and 4 bases for J; bases not matched to a gene: 11. The CDR3 is made up of 14 amino acids. In germline, CDR1 is GTSNPN, CDR2 SVGIG (reference sequence). This CDR3 is CACIPRGRGYEQYF. DNA of the CDR3: TGTGCCTGCATCCCCAGGGGGCGAGGGTACGAGCAGTACTTC.

The chain combines TRBV20-1 with TRBJ2-7; TRBD1 is a possible D gene (5 bases). The CDR3 consists of 11 residues. Looked up from germline, CDR1 is DFQATT and CDR2 is SNEGSKA (reference sequence). The V end lost 6 bases, the J end lost 5 bases, and 11 bases lay between the germline ends. The CDR3: CSAYRSNEQYF. CDR3 DNA: TGCAGTGCCTACAGGTCCAACGAGCAGTACTTC.

This clone was seen a single time. The chain joins TRBV5-4 to TRBJ2-7; D might be TRBD1 (5 bases). The V end was cut by 2 bases, the J end by 2 bases, with 8 bases between. CDR3 length: 13 residues. Looked up from germline, CDR1 is SGHNT and CDR2 is YYREEE (reference sequence). The CDR3: CASSLWGAYEQYF. CDR3 DNA: TGTGCCAGCAGCTTATGGGGCGCCTACGAGCAGTACTTC.

The chain joins TRBV3-1 (or the pseudogene TRBV3-2) to TRBJ2-7, with 9 bases fitting TRBD2. The CDR3 consists of 15 residues. The germline V gene has CDR1 LGHDT and CDR2 YNNKEL (reference sequence). Trimming took 0 bases from V and 2 from J; bases not matched to a gene: 2. CDR3: CASSQDTSGPYEQYF. The CDR3, as DNA: TGTGCCAGCAGCCAAGACACTAGCGGGCCCTACGAGCAGTACTTC.

V usage is TRBV2 and J usage is TRBJ2-5; TRBD2 matches at 12 bases. J gave up 1 base and V 6 bases, and 6 bases lay outside the gene matches. Germline V gene data show CDR1 as SNHLY and CDR2 as FYNNEI. The CDR3 loop spans 16 amino acids. The CDR3 DNA reads as TGTGCCAGCAGACAAACTAGCGGGGGGACCCAAGAGACCCAGTACTTC. This codes for CASRQTSGGTQETQYF. Variable domain in full (rest from reference TRBV2 and TRBJ2-5): EPEVTQTPSHQVTQMGQEVILRCVPISNHLYFYWYRQILGQKVEFLVSFYNNEISEKSEIFDDQFSVERPDGSNFTLKIRSTKLEDSAMYFCASRQTSGGTQETQYFGPGTRLLVL.

The chain uses TRBV7-3 and TRBJ1-2; the match to TRBD1 covers 10 bases. The CDR3 length is 14 residues. Germline V gives CDR1 SGHTA, CDR2 FQGTGA. The V gene end was trimmed by 5 bases and the J gene end by 8 bases; junction bases not matched to a gene: 8. In DNA form, the CDR3 reads TGTGCCAGCAGCACGGGACAGGGGCCTGAGGGCTACACCTTC. Amino acid sequence: CASSTGQGPEGYTF.

V usage is TRBV6-4 and J usage is TRBJ1-2; 7 bases fit TRBD1. Germline-derived CDR1 and CDR2 are MRHNA and SNTAGT. After removal of 5 bases from V and 4 bases from J, the junction contained 7 bases not matched to a gene. The CDR3 spans 14 residues. The CDR3 here is CASSPTRDSYGYTF. The CDR3, as DNA: TGTGCCAGCAGTCCCACCCGGGACAGCTATGGCTACACCTTC.

The rearrangement links TRBV5-4 to TRBJ1-2; 9 bases align to TRBD1. V dropped 2 bases and J dropped 8; count of bases not matched to a gene: 10. The CDR3 contains 15 residues. The germline gives CDR1 SGHNT, CDR2 YYREEE (reference sequence). Here the CDR3 DNA reads TGTGCCAGCAGCTTAAGTCGGACAGGGGAACGGGGCTACACCTTC. Protein: CASSLSRTGERGYTF.

This rearrangement joins TRBV5-3 to TRBJ1-6; a possible D gene is TRBD1 (6 bases). TRBV5-3 is assigned to the ORF class and has an uncertain function. The CDR3 covers 15 residues. V gave up 1 base and J gave up 6 bases, with 11 bases separating them. The CDR3 DNA sequence: TGTGCCAGAAGCTTGACAGGGTTGGGTAATTCACCCCTCCACTTT. This translates into CARSLTGLGNSPLHF.